These 3 T cell receptor beta chains came from one sample sequenced in a study of blood T cell repertoires in COVID-19. Measured with immunoSEQ multiplex PCR; TCRdb has only the in-frame clones, and not every one. The sample lists about 21,000 clones, 80% to 90% occurring once. Material for sequencing was peripheral blood. The receptor set was obtained from a human donor in a cohort sampled during active COVID-19.

By share, this clone ranks as medium-sized. The rearrangement joins TRBV11-3 to TRBJ1-1; TRBD1 is a possible D gene (6 bases). Trimming pared 0 bases from V and 1 base from J, leaving 9 bases between. The CDR3 is 15 residues long. Germline V CDR1 and CDR2: SGHNT, YENEEA. The CDR3 nucleotides read TGTGCCAGCAGCTTAGATCTGACAGGGAACACTGAAGCTTTCTTT. The encoded protein is CASSLDLTGNTEAFF.

This clone was counted once. J is TRBJ2-2 and V is TRBV7-3; 7 nucleotides align to TRBD1. Trimming removed 5 bases from V and 5 bases from J; junction bases left unmatched: 8. Germline CDR1 and CDR2: SGHTA and FQGTGA. The CDR3 runs to 15 residues. The CDR3 here is CASSPTTGRTGELFF. CDR3 nucleotides: TGTGCCAGCAGCCCCACGACAGGGCGGACCGGGGAGCTGTTTTTT.

The rearrangement uses TRBV6-5 and TRBJ2-1, with D perhaps matching TRBD2 (6 bases). Germline CDR1 is MNHEY and CDR2 is SVGAGI. V was shortened by 6 bases and J by 6 bases, with 18 bases between the two germline ends. CDR3 length equals 15 residues. CDR3 sequence reads: CASRTPGLRANEQFF. As DNA, the CDR3 is TGTGCCAGCAGAACTCCGGGACTCCGGGCCAATGAGCAGTTCTTC.